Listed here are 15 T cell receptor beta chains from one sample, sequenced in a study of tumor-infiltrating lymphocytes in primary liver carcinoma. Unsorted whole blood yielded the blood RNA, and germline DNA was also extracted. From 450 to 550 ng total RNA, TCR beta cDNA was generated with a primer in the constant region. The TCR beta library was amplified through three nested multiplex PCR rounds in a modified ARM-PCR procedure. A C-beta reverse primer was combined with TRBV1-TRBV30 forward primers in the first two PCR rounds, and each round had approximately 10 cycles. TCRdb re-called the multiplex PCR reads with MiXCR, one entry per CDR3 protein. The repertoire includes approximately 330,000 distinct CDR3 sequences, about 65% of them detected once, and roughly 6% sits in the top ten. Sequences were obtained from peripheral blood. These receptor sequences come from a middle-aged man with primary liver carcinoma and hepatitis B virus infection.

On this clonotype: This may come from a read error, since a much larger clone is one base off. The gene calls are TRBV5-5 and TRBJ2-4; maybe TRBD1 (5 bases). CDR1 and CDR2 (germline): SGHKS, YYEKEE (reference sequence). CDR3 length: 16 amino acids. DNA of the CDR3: TGTGCCAGCAACTTGGAATTAGGGGCGGTAAAAAACATTCAGTACTTC. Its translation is CASNLELGAVKNIQYF. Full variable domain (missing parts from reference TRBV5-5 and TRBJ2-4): DAGVTQSPTHLIKTRGQQVTLRCSPISGHKSVSWYQQVLGQGPQFIFQYYEKEERGRGNFPDRFSARQFPNYSSELNVNALLLGDSALYLCASNLELGAVKNIQYFGAGTRLSVL.

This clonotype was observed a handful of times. DNA for the CDR3: TGTGCCAGCAGCCACCACCCGACTTTTGCGCAGGACCAAGAGACCCAGTACTTC. It yields the protein CASSHHPTFAQDQETQYF. The gene calls are TRBV14 and TRBJ2-5, with D hard to call. The length of the CDR3 is 18 residues. Germline V gives CDR1 SGHDN, CDR2 FVKESK. Trimming removed 3 bases at V and 0 bases at J, with 20 bases between.

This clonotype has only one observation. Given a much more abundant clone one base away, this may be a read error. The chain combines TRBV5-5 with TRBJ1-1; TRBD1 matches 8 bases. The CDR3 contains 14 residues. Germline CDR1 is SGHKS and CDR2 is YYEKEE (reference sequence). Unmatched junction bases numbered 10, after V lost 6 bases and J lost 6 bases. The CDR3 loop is CASNMDRAHAEAFF. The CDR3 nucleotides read TGTGCCAGCAATATGGACAGGGCGCACGCTGAAGCTTTCTTT.

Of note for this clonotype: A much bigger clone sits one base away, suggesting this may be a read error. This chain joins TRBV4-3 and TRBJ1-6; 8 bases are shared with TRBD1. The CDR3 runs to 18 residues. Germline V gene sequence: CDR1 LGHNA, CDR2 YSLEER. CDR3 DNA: TGCGCCGGCAGCCAAGATTACAGGGGGAGCTCCTATAATTCACCCCTCCACTTT. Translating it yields CAGSQDYRGSSYNSPLHF.

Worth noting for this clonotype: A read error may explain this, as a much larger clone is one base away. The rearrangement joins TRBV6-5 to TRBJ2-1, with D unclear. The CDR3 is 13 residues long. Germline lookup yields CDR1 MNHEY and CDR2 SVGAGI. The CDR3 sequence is CASSSAPYNEQLF. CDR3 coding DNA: TGTGCCAGCAGTTCGGCCCCTTACAATGAGCAGCTCTTC.

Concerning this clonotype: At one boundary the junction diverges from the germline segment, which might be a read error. CDR3 sequence: CTSSQMTGAPRGYTF. The CDR3 DNA follows: TGCACCAGCAGCCAGATGACAGGGGCGCCGCGTGGCTACACCTTC. This chain links TRBV4-1 with TRBJ1-2; 8 nucleotides match TRBD1. Germline assignment: CDR1 MGHRA and CDR2 YSYEKL. CDR3 size: 15 residues.

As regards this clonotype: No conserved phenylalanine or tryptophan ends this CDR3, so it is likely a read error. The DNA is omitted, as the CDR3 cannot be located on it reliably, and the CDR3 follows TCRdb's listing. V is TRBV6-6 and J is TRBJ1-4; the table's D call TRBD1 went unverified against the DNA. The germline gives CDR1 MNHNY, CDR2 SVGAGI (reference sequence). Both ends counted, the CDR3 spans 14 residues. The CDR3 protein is CASNKGGQHEKMFL.

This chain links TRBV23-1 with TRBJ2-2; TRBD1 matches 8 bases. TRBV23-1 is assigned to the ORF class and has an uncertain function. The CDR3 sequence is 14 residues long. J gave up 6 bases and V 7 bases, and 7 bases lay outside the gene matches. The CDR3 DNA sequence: TGCGCCAGCAAGGGCAGGGGGCTACCCGGGGAGCTGTTTTTT. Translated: CASKGRGLPGELFF.

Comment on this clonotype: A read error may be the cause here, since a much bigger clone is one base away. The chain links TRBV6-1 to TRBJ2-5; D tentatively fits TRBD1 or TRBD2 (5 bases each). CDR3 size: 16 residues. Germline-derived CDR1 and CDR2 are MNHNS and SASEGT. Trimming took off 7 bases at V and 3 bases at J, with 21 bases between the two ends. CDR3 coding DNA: TGTGCCAGCACTTTTAACGGGACCCCCGGGGAAGAGACCCAGTACTTC. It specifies CASTFNGTPGEETQYF.

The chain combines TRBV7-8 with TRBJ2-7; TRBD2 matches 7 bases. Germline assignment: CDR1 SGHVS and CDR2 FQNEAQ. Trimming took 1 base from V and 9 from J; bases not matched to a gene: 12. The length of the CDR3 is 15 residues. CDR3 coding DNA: TGTGCCAGCAGCTTAGAGCGACCAGCGGGAAACATGCAGTACTTC. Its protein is CASSLERPAGNMQYF.

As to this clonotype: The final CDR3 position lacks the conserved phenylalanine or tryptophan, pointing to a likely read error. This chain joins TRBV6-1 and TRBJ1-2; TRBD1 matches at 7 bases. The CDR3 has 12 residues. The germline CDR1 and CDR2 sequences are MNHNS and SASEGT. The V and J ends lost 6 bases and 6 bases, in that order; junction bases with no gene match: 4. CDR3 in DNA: TGTGCCAGCAGAGGACAGGTGGATGGCTACACCCTC. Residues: CASRGQVDGYTL.

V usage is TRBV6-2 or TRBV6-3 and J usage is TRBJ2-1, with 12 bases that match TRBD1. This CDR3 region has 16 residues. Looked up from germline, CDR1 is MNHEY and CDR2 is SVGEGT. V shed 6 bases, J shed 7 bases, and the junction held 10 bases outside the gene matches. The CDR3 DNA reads TGTGCCAGCAGAGATTCCGGGACAGGGGGCTGGAATGAGCAGTTCTTC. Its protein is CASRDSGTGGWNEQFF.

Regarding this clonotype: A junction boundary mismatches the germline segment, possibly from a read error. CDR3 in DNA: TGCAGCGCTTCCGGGACTAGCGGATTCACAGATATGCAGTACTTT. It is translated as CSASGTSGFTDMQYF. V usage is TRBV29-1 and J usage is TRBJ2-3; 11 bases map to TRBD2. CDR3 length: 15 residues. In germline, CDR1 is SQVTM, CDR2 ANQGSEA.

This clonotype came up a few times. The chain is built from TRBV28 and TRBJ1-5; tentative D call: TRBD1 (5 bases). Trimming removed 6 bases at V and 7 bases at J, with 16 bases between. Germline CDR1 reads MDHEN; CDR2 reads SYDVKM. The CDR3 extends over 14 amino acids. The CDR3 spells CASRLFREGQPQHF. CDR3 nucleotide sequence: TGTGCCAGCAGGTTGTTCAGGGAGGGCCAGCCCCAGCATTTT.

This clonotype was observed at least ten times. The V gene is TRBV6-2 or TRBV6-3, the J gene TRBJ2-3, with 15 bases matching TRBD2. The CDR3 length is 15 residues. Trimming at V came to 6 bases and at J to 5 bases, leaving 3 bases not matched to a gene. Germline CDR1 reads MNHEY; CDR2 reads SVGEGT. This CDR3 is CASRGLAGGEDTQYF. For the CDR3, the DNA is TGTGCCAGCAGGGGACTAGCGGGAGGCGAAGATACGCAGTATTTT.